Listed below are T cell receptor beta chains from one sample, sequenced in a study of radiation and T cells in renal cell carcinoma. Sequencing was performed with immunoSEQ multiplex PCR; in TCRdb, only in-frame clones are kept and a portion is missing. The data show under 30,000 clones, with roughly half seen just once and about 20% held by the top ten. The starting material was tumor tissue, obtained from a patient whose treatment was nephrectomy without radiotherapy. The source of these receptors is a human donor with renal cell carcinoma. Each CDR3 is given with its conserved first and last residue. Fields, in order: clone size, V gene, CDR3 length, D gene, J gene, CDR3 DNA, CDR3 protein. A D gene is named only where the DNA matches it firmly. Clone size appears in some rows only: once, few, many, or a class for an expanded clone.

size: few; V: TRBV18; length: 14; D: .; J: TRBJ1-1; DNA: TGTGCCAGCTCTCATCGGGGCGCGGGCTCTGAAGCTTTCTTT; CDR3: CASSHRGAGSEAFF
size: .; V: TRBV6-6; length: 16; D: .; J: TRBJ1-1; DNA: TGTGCCAGCACCTACTGGGGCGGGGGCCCGAACACTGAAGCTTTCTTT; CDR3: CASTYWGGGPNTEAFF
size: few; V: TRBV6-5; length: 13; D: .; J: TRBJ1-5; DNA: TGTGCCAGCAGTTTCAGGGGAAATCAGCCCCAGCATTTT; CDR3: CASSFRGNQPQHF
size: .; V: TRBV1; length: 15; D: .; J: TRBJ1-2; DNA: TGCACCAGCAGCCGAGAGGGGCCCCCAAACTATGGCTACACCTTC; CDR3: CTSSREGPPNYGYTF
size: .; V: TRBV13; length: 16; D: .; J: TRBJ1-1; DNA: TGTGCCAGCAGCTCACCCTCGGAGGGCATGAACACTGAAGCTTTCTTT; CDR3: CASSSPSEGMNTEAFF
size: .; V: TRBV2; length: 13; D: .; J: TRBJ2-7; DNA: TGTGCCAGCAGTGAATCGACAGTGAACGAGCAGTACTTC; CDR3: CASSESTVNEQYF
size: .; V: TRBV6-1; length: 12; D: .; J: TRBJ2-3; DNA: TGTGCCAGCCTGAGGGGCACAGATACGCAGTATTTT; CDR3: CASLRGTDTQYF
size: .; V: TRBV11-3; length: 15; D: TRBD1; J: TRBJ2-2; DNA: TGTGCCAGCAGCCCCGCAGGGGGCTACACCGGGGAGCTGTTTTTT; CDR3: CASSPAGGYTGELFF
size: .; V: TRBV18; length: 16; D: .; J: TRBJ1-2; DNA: TGTGCCAGCTCTCAGGAGGGACGCCCGGGGGTACCTGGCTACACCTTC; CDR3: CASSQEGRPGVPGYTF
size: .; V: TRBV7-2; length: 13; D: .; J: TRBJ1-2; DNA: TGTGCCAGCCGTAGGAGGGCCGCTGATGGCTACACCTTC; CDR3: CASRRRAADGYTF
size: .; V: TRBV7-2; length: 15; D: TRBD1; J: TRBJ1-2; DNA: TGTGCCAGCAGCTTAGACCAGACAGGGTTCGGAGGCTACACCTTC; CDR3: CASSLDQTGFGGYTF
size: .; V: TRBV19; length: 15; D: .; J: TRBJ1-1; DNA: TGTGCCAGTACTTCAAGGGCGAGCATGAACACTGAAGCTTTCTTT; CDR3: CASTSRASMNTEAFF
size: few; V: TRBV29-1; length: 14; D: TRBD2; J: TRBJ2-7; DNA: TGCAGCGTTGCAGCGGGGATCGGCTCCTACGAGCAGTACTTC; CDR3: CSVAAGIGSYEQYF
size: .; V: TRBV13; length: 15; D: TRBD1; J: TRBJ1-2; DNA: TGTGCCAGCAGCTTGGACAGGGGGCGGAACTATGGCTACACCTTC; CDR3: CASSLDRGRNYGYTF
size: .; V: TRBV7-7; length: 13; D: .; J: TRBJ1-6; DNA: TGTGCCAGCAGCTTAGGGCAGGGTTCACCCCTCCACTTT; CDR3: CASSLGQGSPLHF
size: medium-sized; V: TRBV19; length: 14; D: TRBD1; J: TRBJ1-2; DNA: TGTGCCAGTAGTATGACAGGGGACACCTATGGCTACACCTTC; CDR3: CASSMTGDTYGYTF
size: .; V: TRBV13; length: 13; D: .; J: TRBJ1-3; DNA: TGTGCCAGCACCCCGACAGGCCGCAACACCATATATTTT; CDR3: CASTPTGRNTIYF
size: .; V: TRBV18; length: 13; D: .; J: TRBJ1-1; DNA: TGTGCCAGCTCACCACTAGGAGGGGCTGAAGCTTTCTTT; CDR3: CASSPLGGAEAFF
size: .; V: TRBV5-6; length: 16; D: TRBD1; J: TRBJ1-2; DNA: TGTGCCAGCAGCTTCGGGACAGGGCTGTCTAACTATGGCTACACCTTC; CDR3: CASSFGTGLSNYGYTF
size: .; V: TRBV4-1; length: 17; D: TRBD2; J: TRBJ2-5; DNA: TGCGCCAGCAGCCCGGGGACTAGCGGGGTTGTTTGGGAGACCCAGTACTTC; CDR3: CASSPGTSGVVWETQYF
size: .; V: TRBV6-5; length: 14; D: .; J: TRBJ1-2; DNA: TGTGCCAGCAGTTACTCGAGGATCGACTATGGCTACACCTTC; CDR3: CASSYSRIDYGYTF
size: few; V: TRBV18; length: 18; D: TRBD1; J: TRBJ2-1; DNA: TGTGCCAGCTCACCACCGGGACAGGGACGAGGGTCCTACAATGAGCAGTTCTTC; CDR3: CASSPPGQGRGSYNEQFF